One and the same sample provided the 5 T cell receptor beta chains below, sequenced in a study of PD-L1 blockade in urothelial cancer. Only in-frame clones appear in the TCRdb table, and some are missing; sequencing was by immunoSEQ multiplex PCR. The data contain roughly 38,000 clones, approximately 80% of them seen just once; the ten biggest clones take up around 3.7%. The sample here was PBMCs, taken around atezolizumab (anti-PD-L1) treatment. The source of these receptors is a man aged 70 or older with urothelial cancer.

The chain employs TRBV5-5 and TRBJ2-6; 7 nucleotides align to TRBD1. Germline-derived CDR1 and CDR2 are SGHKS and YYEKEE (reference sequence). With 4 bases clipped from V and 0 bases from J, the junction kept 10 bases outside the gene matches. CDR3 length: 18 amino acids. In DNA form, the CDR3 reads TGTGCCAGCAGCCGAGGGACAGCTCTTAACTCTGGGGCCAACGTCCTGACTTTC. Residues: CASSRGTALNSGANVLTF.

The chain employs TRBV4-3 and TRBJ1-3; D is undetermined. V was trimmed by 4 bases and J by 0 bases, leaving 10 bases between them. CDR1 and CDR2 from the germline V gene are LGHNA and YSLEER. The CDR3 covers 15 residues. As DNA, the CDR3 is TGCGCCAGCAGCCCAGAGGTGGCCTCTGGAAACACCATATATTTT. This encodes CASSPEVASGNTIYF.

The V gene is TRBV28, the J gene TRBJ2-6, with D tentatively TRBD2 (5 bases). V was pared by 7 bases and J by 1 base, with 8 bases between. This CDR3 has 14 amino acids. From germline, CDR1 is MDHEN and CDR2 SYDVKM. Here the CDR3 reads CASTRASGANVLTF. The CDR3 region has the DNA TGTGCCAGCACGCGGGCGTCTGGGGCCAACGTCCTGACTTTC.

This chain joins TRBV28 and TRBJ2-1; D unresolved. The length of the CDR3 is 11 residues. The germline gives CDR1 MDHEN, CDR2 SYDVKM. The V gene lost 3 bases and the J gene lost 7 bases, with 4 bases spanning the gap. The CDR3 region has the DNA TGTGCCAGCAGTTTTAGAAATGAGCAGTTCTTC. This codes for CASSFRNEQFF.

The V and J genes are TRBV19 and TRBJ1-5; TRBD1 aligns across 9 bases. The junction had 6 bases not matched to a gene; V was cut back by 5 bases and J by 4 bases. Per germline, CDR1 LNHDA and CDR2 SQIVND (reference sequence). There are 15 residues in the CDR3. The CDR3 region has the DNA TGTGCCAGTAGTTTACAGGGGGCGCAAAATCAGCCCCAGCATTTT. This translates into CASSLQGAQNQPQHF.